The subject of this entry is one TCR beta chain. The antigen remains undetermined. Germline CDR1 MGHRA, CDR2 YSYEKL. This CDR3 is built from 15 residues. V was pared by 4 bases and J by 6 bases, with 15 bases between. Using immunoSEQ multiplex PCR, the repertoire was profiled, and TCRdb retains in-frame clones only, with some absent. The table has 44,000 or so clones, nearly 95% seen once; the top ten hold less than 9.5%. This sample was taken from a study of T cells in tuberculosis. Findings and limits, study-wide: GMM-specific TCRs were nearer to active tuberculosis alpha repertoires, suggesting expansion.

Material for sequencing was PBMCs. The chain links TRBV4-1 to TRBJ2-2; the D gene is possibly TRBD2 (5 bases). This receptor was taken from a donor between 10 and 35 years old with latent tuberculosis or without tuberculosis infection. CDR3 in amino acids: CASSLRDLGSGELFF. The DNA of the CDR3 is TGCGCCAGCAGCCTCCGGGATTTAGGGTCCGGGGAGCTGTTTTTT.